Following are 11 T cell receptor beta chains from one sample sequenced in a study of cytomegalovirus exposure and HLA in healthy donors. PCR used 60 Vbeta primers and 13 Jbeta primers. Assay: immunoSEQ multiplex PCR; the TCRdb copy retains only in-frame clones and omits some. The data contain about 190,000 clones, just under 75% of them singletons. Sequencing was carried out using PBMCs. The source is a man under 40 in good health and CMV-seropositive.

This CDR3 is CASSLRSERDKNIQYF. The CDR3 DNA reads as TGTGCCAGCAGCTTACGGTCAGAGAGGGACAAAAACATTCAGTACTTC. The V call is TRBV7-9, the J call TRBJ2-4, with D tentatively TRBD2 (5 bases). This CDR3 comprises 16 residues. The V and J ends lost 2 bases and 3 bases respectively, with 14 bases between them. The germline gives CDR1 SEHNR, CDR2 FQNEAQ (reference sequence).

The rearrangement joins TRBV18 to TRBJ1-3; D may be TRBD1 (6 bases). The CDR3 length is 14 residues. CDR1 and CDR2 (germline): KGHSH, LQKENI. Trimming shortened V by 0 bases and J by 4 bases, and 7 bases separated the two germline ends. As DNA, the CDR3 is TGTGCCAGCTCACCACCCAGGGGAGGAAACACCATATATTTT. Protein: CASSPPRGGNTIYF.

The chain joins TRBV7-9 to TRBJ1-5; no firm D call. With 0 bases removed from V and 7 bases from J, the gap between germline ends came to 7 bases. CDR1 and CDR2 (germline): SEHNR, FQNEAQ (reference sequence). This CDR3 is built from 13 residues. The CDR3 region is CASSLASGQPQHF. CDR3 in DNA: TGTGCCAGCAGCTTAGCCAGCGGGCAGCCCCAGCATTTT.

The chain is built from TRBV6-1 and TRBJ2-7; D is undetermined. The CDR3 covers 14 residues. V was pared by 7 bases and J by 3 bases, with 16 bases between. CDR1 and CDR2 from the germline V gene are MNHNS and SASEGT. The CDR3 nucleotides read TGTGCCAGCACTAAAATCGCGATAGTCTACGAGCAGTACTTC. Encoded protein: CASTKIAIVYEQYF.

This clone was found once. The chain combines TRBV30 with TRBJ2-7, with 7 bases lining up with TRBD1. The germline gives CDR1 GTSNPN, CDR2 SVGIG (reference sequence). The CDR3 is 14 residues long. With 3 bases clipped from V and 6 bases from J, the junction kept 11 bases outside the gene matches. CDR3 sequence (DNA): TGTGCCTGGAGCGACGAGCGACAGGGCGGCGAGCAGTACTTC. The encoded protein is CAWSDERQGGEQYF.

This clone was seen more than once but under ten times. Other DNA sequences from this sample encode an identical CDR3 as well. This sequence joins TRBV5-1 and TRBJ2-3; tentatively, D is TRBD2 (5 bases). V shed 1 base and J shed 5 bases, with 8 bases lying between them. Germline V gene data show CDR1 as SGHRS and CDR2 as YFSETQ. The CDR3 runs to 13 residues. CDR3 residues: CASSLRRGDTQYF. As DNA, the CDR3 is TGCGCCAGCAGCTTGCGTCGGGGAGATACGCAGTATTTT.

Remarks on this clone: In the same sample, other DNA sequences code for this CDR3. The rearrangement joins TRBV9 to TRBJ2-7; D gene unclear. Germline loops: CDR1 SGDLS, CDR2 YYNGEE. The V gene lost 0 bases and the J gene lost 0 bases, with 7 bases spanning the gap. The CDR3 runs 14 residues. Here the CDR3 DNA reads TGTGCCAGCAGCGTAGATTCGAGCTCCTACGAGCAGTACTTC. This gives the protein CASSVDSSSYEQYF. The variable domain in full, completed from reference TRBV9 and TRBJ2-7, reads DSGVTQTPKHLITATGQRVTLRCSPRSGDLSVYWYQQSLDQGLQFLIQYYNGEERAKGNILERFSAQQFPDLHSELNLSSLELGDSALYFCASSVDSSSYEQYFGPGTRLTVT.

The gene calls are TRBV18 and TRBJ1-3; D perhaps matches TRBD1 (6 bases). V lost 2 bases to trimming and J lost 8 bases, with 16 bases between them. CDR3 size: 15 residues. Germline CDR1 reads KGHSH; CDR2 reads LQKENI. The CDR3 region has the DNA TGTGCCAGCTCACCAACTACAGGGTCCCCGGACACCATATATTTT. This gives the protein CASSPTTGSPDTIYF.

Here the CDR3 reads CASSQGQGNTEAFF. The CDR3 DNA reads as TGTGCCAGCAGCCAGGGACAGGGGAACACTGAAGCTTTCTTT. The rearrangement joins TRBV7-9 to TRBJ1-1; TRBD1 agrees at 9 bases. The ends lost 5 bases at V and 1 base at J; junction bases unmatched: 2. CDR3 length: 14 amino acids. Germline V gene data show CDR1 as SEHNR and CDR2 as FQNEAQ (reference sequence).

The CDR3 sequence: CASSPDRIGYTF. In DNA form, the CDR3 reads TGTGCCAGCAGCCCCGACAGAATTGGCTACACCTTC. The chain is built from TRBV11-1 and TRBJ1-2, with D possibly matching TRBD1 (5 bases). The germline V gene encodes CDR1 SGHAT and CDR2 FQDESV (reference sequence). The CDR3 is 12 residues long. V dropped 5 bases and J dropped 7 bases, with 11 bases sitting between them.

The chain uses TRBV27 and TRBJ2-3; the D gene is possibly TRBD2 (6 bases). The V gene lost 3 bases and the J gene lost 5 bases, with 18 bases spanning the gap. The CDR3 runs 16 residues. Germline lookup yields CDR1 MNHEY and CDR2 SMNVEV (reference sequence). The CDR3 nucleotides read TGTGCCAGCAGTTTTGTCGGGGGACGGCGGAAAGATACGCAGTATTTT. It encodes CASSFVGGRRKDTQYF.